This T cell receptor (beta chain) is drawn from a study of cytomegalovirus exposure and HLA in healthy donors. For the study at large: Previous work identified roughly 120 million unique TCR beta sequences from approximately 190 million T cells.

The primer mix had 60 Vbeta and 13 Jbeta primers. Original methodology: Counted up in a later analysis, unique TCR beta chains came to roughly 80 million, with about 9.9 million shared. Repertoires were generated with immunoSEQ multiplex PCR, while TCRdb's copy carries only in-frame clones and drops some. The V and J calls and clone size are taken from that table; D and trimming were inferred from the DNA. The sample records 95,000 to 100,000 clones, about 74% being singletons. Germline V gene lookup returns CDR1 PRHDT and CDR2 FYEKMQ (reference sequence). This CDR3 spans 15 amino acids. V lost 1 base and J lost 5, with 11 bases in between.

The chain recombines TRBV13 with TRBJ1-4; D is unresolved. Input material: PBMCs. This clonotype was obtained from a man aged 60 to 75 in good health and CMV-seropositive. The CDR3 DNA follows: TGTGCCAGCAGCTTAGCGAGCCCACTAAATGAAAAACTGTTTTTT. It encodes CASSLASPLNEKLFF.